Presented here are 10 T cell receptor beta chains from one specimen sequenced in a study of shared clonotypes between healthy human individuals. Naive CD8 populations comprised CD45RO-negative cells positively selected for CCR7, excluding terminally differentiated effector memory CD45RA+ cells. Assay: immunoSEQ multiplex PCR; the TCRdb copy retains only in-frame clones and omits some. The sample includes about 820,000 clones, 80% to 95% of them seen just once. Sample: naive CD8+ T cells sorted from blood. The receptors stem from a man in his thirties or forties in good health.

This clone was observed a single time. The chain combines TRBV19 with TRBJ1-2; the D is unclear. The CDR3 contains 13 residues. The V end lost 5 bases, the J end lost 6 bases, and 13 bases lay between the germline ends. Germline V gene lookup returns CDR1 LNHDA and CDR2 SQIVND (reference sequence). The DNA for the CDR3 is TGTGCCAGTAGTTATAGGAACGACGATGGCTACACCTTC. Its protein product is CASSYRNDDGYTF.

This clone appeared once. The J gene is TRBJ2-7, the V gene TRBV7-9, with D unclear. The CDR3 loop spans 15 amino acids. The germline V and J ends were trimmed by 1 base and 4 bases, with 14 bases remaining between them. Germline CDR1 is SEHNR and CDR2 is FQNEAQ (reference sequence). Here the CDR3 reads CASSLGALSFYEQYF. CDR3 DNA sequence: TGTGCCAGCAGCTTAGGCGCCTTGAGTTTTTACGAGCAGTACTTC.

The chain links TRBV7-8 to TRBJ2-7; D ambiguous. Germline values: CDR1 SGHVS, CDR2 FQNEAQ. Deletions cut 1 base from V and 1 base from J, with 11 bases between. The length of the CDR3 is 15 residues. CDR3 sequence: CASSLEVSRSYEQYF. DNA for the CDR3: TGTGCCAGCAGCTTAGAGGTTTCAAGGTCCTACGAGCAGTACTTC.

The genes are TRBV23-1 and TRBJ2-7; the match to TRBD1 covers 9 bases. TRBV23-1 is given ORF status, its function remaining uncertain. CDR3 length: 12 residues. V was pared by 9 bases and J by 3 bases, with 3 bases of the junction left unmatched. The CDR3 loop reads CASRDRVYEQYF. The CDR3 DNA is TGCGCCAGTAGGGACAGGGTCTACGAGCAGTACTTC.

The rearrangement joins TRBV5-1 to TRBJ1-3; no firm D call. The CDR3 has 15 amino acids. The germline V gene has CDR1 SGHRS and CDR2 YFSETQ. V was trimmed by 2 bases and J by 2 bases, leaving 11 bases between them. As DNA, the CDR3 is TGCGCCAGCAGCTTCGACGGGTCAACTGGAAACACCATATATTTT. Translated: CASSFDGSTGNTIYF.

This chain connects TRBV7-9 to TRBJ1-3; D is perhaps TRBD1 (5 bases). This CDR3 region has 16 residues. Germline CDR1 reads SEHNR; CDR2 reads FQNEAQ (reference sequence). V was trimmed by 5 bases and J by 8 bases, leaving 22 bases between them. The CDR3 DNA follows: TGTGCCAGCAGCCAAATGGGTATCCCACAGGTGTACACCATATATTTT. Its protein is CASSQMGIPQVYTIYF.

The chain is built from TRBV27 and TRBJ1-2; tentative D call: TRBD1 (5 bases). V was cut by 3 bases and J by 3 bases, with 11 bases left in between. Germline V CDR1 and CDR2: MNHEY, SMNVEV (reference sequence). This CDR3 is 14 amino acids long. The CDR3 DNA reads as TGTGCCAGCAGTTTCACCGGGGCTTACTATGGCTACACCTTC. Amino acid sequence: CASSFTGAYYGYTF.

J is TRBJ1-5 and V is TRBV27; D is ambiguous. V lost 8 bases to trimming and J lost 3 bases, with 23 bases between them. The CDR3 is 17 amino acids. Germline values: CDR1 MNHEY, CDR2 SMNVEV (reference sequence). The CDR3 DNA follows: TGTGCCAGCTCATACCTCGGTACCTCGGACTTCAATCAGCCCCAGCATTTT. Its translation: CASSYLGTSDFNQPQHF.

The rearrangement links TRBV5-1 to TRBJ2-7; D is possibly TRBD2 (6 bases). The CDR3 is 15 residues long. Between the trimmed V and J ends, which lost 0 bases and 3 bases, there was a span of 13 bases. The germline gives CDR1 SGHRS, CDR2 YFSETQ. The CDR3 protein is CASSLGSLALYEQYF. The CDR3 DNA follows: TGCGCCAGCAGCTTGGGTAGTCTAGCGCTCTACGAGCAGTACTTC. The entire variable domain, with the rest obtained from reference TRBV5-1 and TRBJ2-7, is as follows: KAGVTQTPRYLIKTRGQQVTLSCSPISGHRSVSWYQQTPGQGLQFLFEYFSETQRNKGNFPGRFSGRQFSNSRSEMNVSTLELGDSALYLCASSLGSLALYEQYFGPGTRLTVT.

The rearrangement joins TRBV5-8 to TRBJ2-7; 11 positions match TRBD2. The germline gives CDR1 SGHTS, CDR2 YDEGEE. CDR3 length: 16 amino acids. V trimming: 3 bases; J trimming: 2 bases; junction bases outside the gene matches: 7. The CDR3 DNA reads as TGTGCCAGCAGCTCCCAACCGGGACTAGCGGCCTACGAGCAGTACTTC. Translated: CASSSQPGLAAYEQYF.